This T cell receptor (beta chain) was recorded in a study of blood T cell repertoires in COVID-19. Study overall: PBMCs, B-cell-depleted T cells, or T cells provided the cDNA or gDNA that made up the material.

Germline-derived CDR1 and CDR2 are LGHNA and YSLEER. The ends were cut back, 1 base at V and 2 bases at J, with 9 bases in the middle. This CDR3 has 15 amino acids. TCRdb's table, derived via immunoSEQ multiplex PCR, lists solely in-frame clones and lacks some. The profile shows around 120,000 clones, approximately 84% of them singletons. Sequenced: peripheral blood. The origin of this receptor is a man between 65 and 85 years old with active or convalescent COVID-19. This sequence joins TRBV4-3 and TRBJ1-3; TRBD1 might be the D (6 bases). The CDR3, as DNA: TGCGCCAGCAGCCAAGTACAGGGAACTGGAAACACCATATATTTT. Translated, it gives CASSQVQGTGNTIYF.